The 2 T cell receptor beta chains given below trace back to one sample, sequenced in a study of T cell repertoires in cytomegalovirus infection. MiXCR, run by TCRdb on the reads, gives a single entry per CDR3 protein. Of around 250,000 distinct CDR3 sequences listed, around 15% are singletons. What was sequenced was CD8+ T cells from PBMCs. These receptors all stem from a human donor in good health (CMV status not recorded). Some clones in this sample may be carry-over from other donors' samples.

This clonotype was detected ten times or more. The V gene is TRBV11-1, the J gene TRBJ2-7, with 11 bases matching TRBD1. This CDR3 spans 15 amino acids. Unmatched junction bases numbered 5, after V lost 4 bases and J lost 3 bases. The germline CDR1 and CDR2 sequences are SGHAT and FQDESV (reference sequence). The CDR3 DNA follows: TGTGCCAGCAGCTCGAGGACAGGGGGCAACTACGAGCAGTACTTC. Amino acids: CASSSRTGGNYEQYF.

This clonotype occurred a few times. The V and J genes are TRBV5-6 and TRBJ2-5, with 8 bases fitting TRBD2. V shed 3 bases and J 1 base; nucleotides not matched to a gene: 5. The germline CDR1 and CDR2 sequences are SGHDT and YYEEEE. CDR3 length equals 15 residues. As DNA, the CDR3 is TGTGCCAGCAGCTCGGGGGGGGGTTCCCAAGAGACCCAGTACTTC. Translated, it gives CASSSGGGSQETQYF. Supplemented by reference TRBV5-6 and TRBJ2-5, the full variable domain reads DAGVTQSPTHLIKTRGQQVTLRCSPKSGHDTVSWYQQALGQGPQFIFQYYEEEERQRGNFPDRFSGHQFPNYSSELNVNALLLGDSALYLCASSSGGGSQETQYFGPGTRLLVL.